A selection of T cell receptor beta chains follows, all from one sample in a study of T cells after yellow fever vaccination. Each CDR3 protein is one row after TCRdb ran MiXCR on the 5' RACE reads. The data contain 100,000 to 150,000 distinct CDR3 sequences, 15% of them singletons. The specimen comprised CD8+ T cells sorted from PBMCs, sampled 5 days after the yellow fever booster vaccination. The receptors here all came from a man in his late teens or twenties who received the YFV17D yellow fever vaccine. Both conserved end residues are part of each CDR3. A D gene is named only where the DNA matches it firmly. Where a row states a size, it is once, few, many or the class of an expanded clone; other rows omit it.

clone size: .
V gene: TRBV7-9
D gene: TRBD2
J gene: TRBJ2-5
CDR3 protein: CASSLIGGGGRQETQYF
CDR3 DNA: TGTGCCAGCAGCCTCATCGGGGGCGGGGGGCGCCAAGAGACCCAGTACTTC

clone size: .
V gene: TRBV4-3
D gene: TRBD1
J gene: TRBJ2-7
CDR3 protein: CASSQYTGQTYEQYF
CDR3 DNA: TGCGCCAGCAGCCAATATACGGGACAGACCTACGAGCAGTACTTC

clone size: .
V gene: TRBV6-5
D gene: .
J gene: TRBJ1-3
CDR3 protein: CASSAAGQPRNTIYF
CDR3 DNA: TGTGCCAGCAGTGCCGCAGGGCAACCCAGAAACACCATATATTTT

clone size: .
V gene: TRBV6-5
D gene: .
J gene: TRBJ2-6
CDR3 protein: CASSYSGANVLTF
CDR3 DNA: TGTGCCAGCAGTTACTCTGGGGCCAACGTCCTGACTTTC

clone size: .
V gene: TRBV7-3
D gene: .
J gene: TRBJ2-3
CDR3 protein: CASSPAWAPDTQYF
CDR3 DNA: TGTGCCAGCAGCCCTGCTTGGGCCCCAGATACGCAGTATTTT

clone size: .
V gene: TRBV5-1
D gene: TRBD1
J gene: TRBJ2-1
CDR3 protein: CASSLGQGASYNEQFF
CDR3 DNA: TGCGCCAGCAGCTTGGGGCAGGGGGCGTCCTACAATGAGCAGTTCTTC

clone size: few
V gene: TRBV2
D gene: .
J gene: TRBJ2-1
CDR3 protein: CASTLDGNPYNEQFF
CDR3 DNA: TGTGCCAGCACCCTGGACGGAAATCCCTACAATGAGCAGTTCTTC

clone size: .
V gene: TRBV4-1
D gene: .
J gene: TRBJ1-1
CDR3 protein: CASSQVQDGTEAFF
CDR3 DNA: TGCGCCAGCAGCCAAGTCCAGGATGGGACTGAAGCTTTCTTT

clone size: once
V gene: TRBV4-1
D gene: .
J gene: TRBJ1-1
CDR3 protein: CASSQVTRLTEAFF
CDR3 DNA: TGCGCCAGCAGCCAAGTGACCAGGTTGACTGAAGCTTTCTTT

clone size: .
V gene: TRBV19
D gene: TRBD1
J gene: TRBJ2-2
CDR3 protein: CASSPRQGATTGELFF
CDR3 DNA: TGTGCCAGTAGTCCTCGACAGGGGGCTACCACCGGGGAGCTGTTTTTT

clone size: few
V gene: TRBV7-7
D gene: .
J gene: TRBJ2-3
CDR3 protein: CASSAARPGWGRADTQYF
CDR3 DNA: TGTGCTAGCAGCGCCGCGCGTCCCGGGTGGGGACGGGCAGATACGCAGTATTTT

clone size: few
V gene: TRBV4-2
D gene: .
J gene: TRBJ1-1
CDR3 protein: CASSQDSVNTEAFF
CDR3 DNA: TGTGCCAGCAGCCAAGATTCAGTGAACACTGAAGCTTTCTTT

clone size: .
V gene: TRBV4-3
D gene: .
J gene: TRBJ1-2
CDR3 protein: CASSQEQTGNGYTF
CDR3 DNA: TGCGCCAGCAGCCAGGAACAGACGGGGAATGGCTACACCTTC

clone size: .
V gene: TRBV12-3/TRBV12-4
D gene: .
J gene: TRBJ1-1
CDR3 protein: CASSFLSDEAFF
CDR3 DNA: TGTGCCAGCAGTTTTCTGTCTGATGAAGCTTTCTTT

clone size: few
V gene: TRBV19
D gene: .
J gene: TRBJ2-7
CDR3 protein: CASSGTNFYEQYF
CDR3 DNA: TGTGCCAGCTCCGGGACAAACTTCTACGAGCAGTACTTC

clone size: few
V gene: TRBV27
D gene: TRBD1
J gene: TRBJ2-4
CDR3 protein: CASSYQGENIQYF
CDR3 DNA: TGTGCCAGCAGTTACCAGGGGGAAAACATTCAGTACTTC

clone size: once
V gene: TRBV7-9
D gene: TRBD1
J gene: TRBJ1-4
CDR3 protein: CASSPGQGRGEKLFF
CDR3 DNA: TGTGCCAGCAGCCCTGGACAGGGAAGGGGGGAAAAACTGTTTTTT

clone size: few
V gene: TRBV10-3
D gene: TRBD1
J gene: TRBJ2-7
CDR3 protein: CAISESIGTANYEQYF
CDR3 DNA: TGTGCCATCAGTGAATCCATCGGGACAGCTAACTACGAGCAGTACTTC

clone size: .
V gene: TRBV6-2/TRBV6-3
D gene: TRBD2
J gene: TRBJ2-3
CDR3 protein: CASSYETAGGLAGTDTQYF
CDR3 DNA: TGTGCCAGCAGTTACGAGACGGCGGGGGGCCTAGCGGGGACAGATACGCAGTATTTT

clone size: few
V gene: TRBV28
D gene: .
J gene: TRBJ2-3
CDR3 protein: CASSFQNTQYF
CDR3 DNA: TGTGCCAGCAGTTTCCAGAATACGCAGTATTTT

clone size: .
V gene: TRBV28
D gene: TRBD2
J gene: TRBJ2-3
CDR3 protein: CASRMTSGGADTQYF
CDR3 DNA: TGTGCCAGCAGGATGACTAGCGGGGGGGCCGATACGCAGTATTTT

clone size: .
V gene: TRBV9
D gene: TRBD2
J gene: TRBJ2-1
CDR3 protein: CASSDRLAEQFF
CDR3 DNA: TGTGCCAGCAGCGACCGACTAGCGGAGCAGTTCTTC

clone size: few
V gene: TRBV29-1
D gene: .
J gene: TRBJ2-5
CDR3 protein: CSGGERQETQYF
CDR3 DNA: TGCAGCGGGGGGGAGCGCCAAGAGACCCAGTACTTC

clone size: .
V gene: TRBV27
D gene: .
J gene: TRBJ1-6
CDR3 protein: CASSLGYNSPLHF
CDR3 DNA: TGTGCCAGCAGTTTGGGGTATAATTCACCCCTCCACTTT

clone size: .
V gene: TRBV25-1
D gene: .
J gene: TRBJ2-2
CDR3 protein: CASSEWPGADTNTGELFF
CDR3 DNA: TGTGCCAGCAGTGAATGGCCTGGGGCCGACACGAACACCGGGGAGCTGTTTTTT

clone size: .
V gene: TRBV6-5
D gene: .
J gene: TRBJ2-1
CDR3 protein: CASSYNNEQFF
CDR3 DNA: TGTGCCAGCAGTTATAACAATGAGCAGTTCTTC

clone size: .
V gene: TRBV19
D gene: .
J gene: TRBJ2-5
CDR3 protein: CASSALGETQYF
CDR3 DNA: TGTGCCAGTAGTGCCCTCGGGGAGACCCAGTACTTC